Sequencing of this TCR beta chain was carried out in a study of cytomegalovirus exposure and HLA in healthy donors. The PCR was carried out with 60 Vbeta primers and 13 Jbeta primers. TCRdb's table, derived via immunoSEQ multiplex PCR, lists solely in-frame clones and lacks some. The table has some 150,000 clones, 65% to 80% seen once; the top ten hold 3% to 4.5%. Study results and limitations: TCR beta chains numbering some 160 were designated cytomegalovirus-associated.

This clone was observed a few times. Its antigen remains unidentified. Sequenced input: PBMCs. This TCR was recovered from a male donor in good health and CMV-seronegative.

In DNA form, the CDR3 reads TGCGCCAGCAGCTTGGGTGCTAGCCCGGGTCGGGATACGCAGTATTTT. Residues: CASSLGASPGRDTQYF. The chain recombines TRBV5-1 with TRBJ2-3; maybe TRBD2 (5 bases). V was trimmed by 0 bases and J by 6 bases, leaving 17 bases between them. This CDR3 region has 16 residues. Germline V CDR1 and CDR2: SGHRS, YFSETQ.